This T cell receptor beta chain comes out of a study of T cell changes during pregnancy in multiple sclerosis. Repertoires were generated with immunoSEQ multiplex PCR, while TCRdb's copy carries only in-frame clones and drops some. The sample lists about 31,000 clones; about 86% were seen once. The starting material was CD4+ T cells from peripheral blood mononuclear cells, obtained in the first trimester of pregnancy. This sequence originates from a female donor in good health, enrolled as a control in a pregnancy study.

CDR3 coding DNA: TGTGCCAGTAGTATAGATCTGGCAGGGGGAGGCAGTGGCTACACCTTC. This gives the protein CASSIDLAGGGSGYTF. V is TRBV19 and J is TRBJ1-2; 7 positions match TRBD1. The length of the CDR3 is 16 residues. With V trimmed by 0 bases and J by 7 bases, 11 bases remained unmatched. Germline V lookup: CDR1 LNHDA, CDR2 SQIVND (reference sequence).